A single sample is the source of the 9 T cell receptor beta chains below, sequenced in a study of T cells in Graves' hyperthyroidism and ophthalmopathy. From RNA transcripts, TCR beta CDR3 regions were amplified. An initial round of RT-PCR targeting the TCR CDR3 relied on the HTBI primer set. Using its own MiXCR run on the multiplex PCR reads, TCRdb lists one record per CDR3 protein. This sample yields roughly 380,000 distinct CDR3 sequences, of which approximately 13% are seen a single time; 11% belongs to the top ten. The sequenced sample consisted of blood. These receptors originate from a woman aged 60-70 years with Graves' hyperthyroidism.

This chain connects TRBV19 to TRBJ2-7; D is perhaps TRBD1 or TRBD2 (7 bases each). Trimming stripped 3 bases from V and 6 bases from J, with 15 bases between. CDR3 length equals 14 residues. From germline, CDR1 is LNHDA and CDR2 SQIVND (reference sequence). The CDR3 DNA is TGTGCCAGTAGTATCCGTGCAGGGGGGGTCGAGCAGTACTTC. Translation gives CASSIRAGGVEQYF.

This clonotype was picked up a small number of times. V is TRBV20-1 and J is TRBJ1-2; D uncertain. The length of the CDR3 is 15 residues. V shed 5 bases and J shed 4 bases, with 20 bases lying between them. The germline gives CDR1 DFQATT, CDR2 SNEGSKA (reference sequence). CDR3 sequence: CSAAPNLGSIYGYTF. As DNA, the CDR3 is TGCAGTGCTGCCCCGAATCTGGGGTCTATCTATGGCTACACCTTC.

This clonotype was counted many times. This chain joins TRBV12-3 or TRBV12-4 and TRBJ1-2; TRBD1 is a possible D gene (6 bases). This CDR3 region has 18 residues. Trimming shortened V by 3 bases and J by 6 bases, and 26 bases separated the two germline ends. CDR3 residues: CASSLGSASPTGNNGYTF. CDR3 bases: TGTGCCAGCAGTTTGGGGTCGGCGTCCCCCACAGGGAACAATGGCTACACCTTC.

This clonotype was observed many times. The rearrangement links TRBV24-1 to TRBJ2-2; a weak D match, TRBD2 (7 bases). The CDR3 has 15 residues. CDR1 is KGHDR and CDR2 is SFDVKD in the germline V gene. V was pared by 3 bases and J by 3 bases, with 10 bases between. CDR3 in DNA: TGTGCCACCAGTGATGCGGGGGCGTACACCGGGGAGCTGTTTTTT. Translation gives CATSDAGAYTGELFF.

Comment on this clonotype: The junction shows a germline mismatch at one end, possibly a read error. The V gene is TRBV24-1, the J gene TRBJ2-1; possible D gene TRBD1, 5 bases. Germline CDR1 and CDR2: KGHDR and SFDVKD. This CDR3 is built from 16 residues. The CDR3 region is CAASDLSVGRGNEQFF. DNA of the CDR3: TGTGCCGCCAGTGATTTGAGTGTGGGGCGAGGAAATGAGCAGTTCTTC.

V and J are TRBV11-2 and TRBJ2-1; 12 nucleotides align to TRBD2. Germline trimming cut 1 base from V and 15 bases from J; bases unmatched to any gene: 7. Per germline, CDR1 SGHAT and CDR2 FQNNGV. This CDR3 has 14 amino acids. In DNA form, the CDR3 reads TGTGCCAGCAGCTTAGTGGCTAGCGGGAGGGCCATGTTCTTC. Translating it yields CASSLVASGRAMFF.

This clonotype occurred many times. This chain joins TRBV5-1 and TRBJ1-1; maybe TRBD1 (6 bases). The CDR3 consists of 14 residues. Germline CDR1 SGHRS, CDR2 YFSETQ. The V gene lost 4 bases and the J gene lost 1 base, with 11 bases spanning the gap. CDR3 loop: CASSNQQGNTEAFF. The CDR3 bases are TGCGCCAGCAGCAACCAACAGGGGAACACTGAAGCTTTCTTT.

This clonotype was counted many times. The genes are TRBV5-1 and TRBJ1-1; 7 bases line up with TRBD1. Looked up from germline, CDR1 is SGHRS and CDR2 is YFSETQ. This CDR3 contains 16 residues. V shed 0 bases and J 2 bases; nucleotides not matched to a gene: 7. CDR3 sequence (DNA): TGCGCCAGCAGCTTGGCAACAGGGGTGGGTAACACTGAAGCTTTCTTT. This gives the protein CASSLATGVGNTEAFF.

This clonotype showed up just a few times. The chain has TRBV9 and TRBJ2-5; D remains ambiguous. Trimming cost V 0 bases and J 5 bases, with 11 bases left between them. This CDR3 is 14 amino acids long. CDR1 and CDR2 from the germline V gene are SGDLS and YYNGEE. In DNA, the CDR3 is TGTGCCAGCAGCGTAGGTGGAACCTCCGAGACCCAGTACTTC. Amino acids: CASSVGGTSETQYF.